The 23 T cell receptor beta chains presented below share a single source sample, sequenced in a study of blood T cell repertoires in COVID-19. Only in-frame clones appear in the TCRdb table, and some are missing; sequencing was by immunoSEQ multiplex PCR. The sample contains more than 85,000 clones, about 88% of which appear only once. Source material: peripheral blood. These receptors all stem from a woman older than 75 with acute or convalescent COVID-19.

The chain combines TRBV10-2 with TRBJ1-3; D possibly corresponds to TRBD1 (5 bases). Germline values: CDR1 WSHSY, CDR2 SAAADI. This CDR3 spans 16 amino acids. The V and J ends lost 0 bases and 2 bases respectively, with 11 bases between them. The CDR3 DNA reads TGCGCCAGCAGTGAGTCTGGGGGGGGACCTGGAAACACCATATATTTT. It specifies CASSESGGGPGNTIYF.

This chain uses TRBV15 with TRBJ2-1, with D unresolved. Germline assignment: CDR1 LNHNV and CDR2 YYDKDF (reference sequence). V gave up 0 bases and J gave up 8 bases, with 8 bases separating them. The CDR3 contains 13 residues. CDR3 sequence (DNA): TGTGCCACCAGCAGAGACAGGATGGATGAGCAGTTCTTC. Translation: CATSRDRMDEQFF.

V is TRBV7-3 and J is TRBJ2-3; the match to TRBD1 covers 11 bases. The trim removed 5 bases at V and 4 bases at J, leaving 2 bases unmatched. Per the germline V gene, CDR1 is SGHTA and CDR2 is FQGTGA. This CDR3 region has 14 residues. The CDR3 DNA reads TGTGCCAGCAGCAGGACAGGGGGCCCAGATACGCAGTATTTT. Translating it yields CASSRTGGPDTQYF.

The chain couples TRBV7-2 to TRBJ1-1; the match to TRBD1 covers 7 bases. After removal of 6 bases from V and 0 bases from J, the junction contained 7 bases not matched to a gene. The CDR3 is made up of 15 amino acids. Germline V gene lookup returns CDR1 SGHTA and CDR2 FQGNSA. CDR3 sequence reads: CASRIRGTMNTEAFF. The CDR3 bases are TGTGCCAGCAGGATCAGGGGGACGATGAACACTGAAGCTTTCTTT.

J is TRBJ2-6 and V is TRBV28; D may be TRBD2 (5 bases). Germline V gene sequence: CDR1 MDHEN, CDR2 SYDVKM. CDR3 length equals 19 residues. Trimming left V 2 bases short and J 2 bases short, with 19 bases between. In nucleotides, the CDR3 is TGTGCCAGCAGTTTACAGTTCGGGGATCCCCCGGCTGGGGCCAACGTCCTGACTTTC. Protein sequence: CASSLQFGDPPAGANVLTF.

The chain joins TRBV6-5 to TRBJ2-1; the D gene is possibly TRBD1 (6 bases). The CDR3 contains 13 residues. The V gene lost 6 bases and the J gene lost 6 bases, with 12 bases spanning the gap. Germline-derived CDR1 and CDR2 are MNHEY and SVGAGI. The chain's CDR3 is CASSRDNLNEQFF. The CDR3, as DNA: TGTGCCAGCAGCAGGGACAACCTCAATGAGCAGTTCTTC.

The V and J genes are TRBV9 and TRBJ2-1; D is undetermined. The CDR3 runs 12 residues. The V gene's germline CDR1 is SGDLS and CDR2 YYNGEE. With 3 bases removed from V and 6 bases from J, the gap between germline ends came to 7 bases. CDR3 in amino acids: CASSASGNEQFF. The CDR3 DNA follows: TGTGCCAGCAGCGCCTCAGGCAATGAGCAGTTCTTC.

The CDR3 spells CASSPAGRTDTQYF. In DNA, the CDR3 is TGTGCCAGCAGTCCAGCGGGCCGCACAGATACGCAGTATTTT. The rearrangement links TRBV6-2 or TRBV6-3 to TRBJ2-3, with a weak D call TRBD2 (6 bases). V was cut by 5 bases and J by 1 base, with 10 bases left in between. This CDR3 has 14 residues. Germline V lookup: CDR1 MNHEY, CDR2 SVGEGT.

The J gene is TRBJ1-1, the V gene TRBV5-5; D might be TRBD1 (5 bases). Trimming shortened V by 3 bases and J by 0 bases, and 15 bases separated the two germline ends. CDR3 length equals 16 residues. Germline CDR1 SGHKS, CDR2 YYEKEE (reference sequence). The CDR3 DNA sequence: TGTGCCAGCAGCTCTACATCTGGGACTGTGAACACTGAAGCTTTCTTT. It encodes CASSSTSGTVNTEAFF.

The chain carries TRBV7-9 and TRBJ2-1; no definite D call. CDR3 length: 17 residues. Looked up from germline, CDR1 is SEHNR and CDR2 is FQNEAQ (reference sequence). Trimming cost V 4 bases and J 0 bases, with 16 bases left between them. The CDR3 region is CASSSPESPLSYNEQFF. The DNA of the CDR3 is TGTGCCAGCAGCTCCCCAGAATCTCCCCTCTCCTACAATGAGCAGTTCTTC.

The chain carries TRBV5-1 and TRBJ2-2; D uncertain. Germline CDR1 is SGHRS and CDR2 is YFSETQ. The ends were cut back, 3 bases at V and 3 bases at J, with 12 bases in the middle. This CDR3 is built from 15 residues. CDR3 loop: CASSSVISDTGELFF. The CDR3, as DNA: TGCGCCAGCAGCTCGGTCATCTCGGACACCGGGGAGCTGTTTTTT.

The chain couples TRBV18 to TRBJ1-4; weak D call: TRBD1 (6 bases). The CDR3 loop spans 15 amino acids. The V gene's germline CDR1 is KGHSH and CDR2 LQKENI. V lost 2 bases, J lost 1 base, and 8 bases lay in between. CDR3 DNA: TGTGCCAGCTCACCAAACAGGGAAACTAATGAAAAACTGTTTTTT. Translated, it gives CASSPNRETNEKLFF.

The V and J genes are TRBV4-2 and TRBJ1-1, with 7 nucleotides matching TRBD1. This CDR3 contains 15 residues. CDR1 is LGHNA and CDR2 is YNFKEQ in the germline V gene. With V trimmed by 4 bases and J by 0 bases, 5 bases remained unmatched. The CDR3 nucleotides are TGTGCCAGCAGCCGACCGGGACAGCTGAACACTGAAGCTTTCTTT. Translating gives CASSRPGQLNTEAFF.

The chain couples TRBV5-1 to TRBJ2-7; 10 nucleotides agree with TRBD1. V trimming: 3 bases; J trimming: 4 bases; junction bases outside the gene matches: 4. Germline values: CDR1 SGHRS, CDR2 YFSETQ. This CDR3 is 14 amino acids long. CDR3 coding DNA: TGCGCCAGCAGCTCGGACAGGGGGATGTACGAGCAGTACTTC. Its protein is CASSSDRGMYEQYF.

V is TRBV18 and J is TRBJ1-4; 10 bases agree with TRBD1. Germline CDR1 reads KGHSH; CDR2 reads LQKENI. V was pared by 0 bases and J by 6 bases, with 1 base of the junction left unmatched. The CDR3 extends over 15 amino acids. The CDR3 DNA reads TGTGCCAGCTCACCACCGGGACAGGGGTATGAAAAACTGTTTTTT. Translation gives CASSPPGQGYEKLFF.

This rearrangement joins TRBV6-2 or TRBV6-3 to TRBJ2-5; D possibly corresponds to TRBD2 (5 bases). V dropped 2 bases and J dropped 7 bases, with 17 bases sitting between them. Germline CDR1 reads MNHEY; CDR2 reads SVGEGT. CDR3 length: 15 amino acids. CDR3 region: CASSYPQRGTWTQYF. Here the CDR3 DNA reads TGTGCCAGCAGTTACCCTCAACGGGGTACTTGGACCCAGTACTTC.

V usage is TRBV7-2 and J usage is TRBJ2-3; 8 bases fit TRBD2. The V gene end was trimmed by 3 bases and the J gene end by 1 base; junction bases not matched to a gene: 6. This CDR3 has 16 residues. The V gene's germline CDR1 is SGHTA and CDR2 FQGNSA. The CDR3 loop is CASSFGGGLGTDTQYF. CDR3 DNA sequence: TGTGCCAGCAGCTTTGGCGGGGGGCTAGGCACAGATACGCAGTATTTT.

The chain recombines TRBV19 with TRBJ1-2; D ambiguous. The CDR3 is made up of 15 amino acids. Germline CDR1 is LNHDA and CDR2 is SQIVND (reference sequence). V shed 7 bases and J shed 4 bases, with 19 bases lying between them. CDR3 sequence: CASTTILQPAYGYTF. The CDR3 nucleotides read TGTGCCAGTACCACCATTTTACAGCCAGCCTATGGCTACACCTTC.

The rearrangement links TRBV15 to TRBJ1-2, with TRBD1 as a possible D gene (5 bases). CDR3 size: 18 residues. V lost 1 base and J lost 4, with 22 bases in between. The germline gives CDR1 LNHNV, CDR2 YYDKDF (reference sequence). Here the CDR3 reads CATSRVTLGGVSLYGYTF. The CDR3 DNA reads TGTGCCACCAGCAGAGTAACGTTGGGAGGGGTTTCCCTCTATGGCTACACCTTC.

The chain recombines TRBV18 with TRBJ1-3; 7 positions match TRBD1. CDR1 and CDR2 (germline): KGHSH, LQKENI. The CDR3 has 15 amino acids. V was clipped by 0 bases and J by 6 bases; unmatched bases: 5. The CDR3 is CASSPPGTALNTIYF. In DNA form, the CDR3 reads TGTGCCAGCTCACCACCGGGGACAGCCTTAAACACCATATATTTT.

The chain uses TRBV7-2 and TRBJ1-2; D perhaps matches TRBD1 (5 bases). The CDR3 contains 12 residues. From germline, CDR1 is SGHTA and CDR2 FQGNSA. V was cut by 3 bases and J by 5 bases, with 7 bases left in between. CDR3 amino acids: CASSLTAYGYTF. CDR3 DNA sequence: TGTGCCAGCAGCTTGACAGCGTATGGCTACACCTTC. The entire variable domain, with the rest obtained from reference TRBV7-2 and TRBJ1-2, is as follows: GAGVSQSPSNKVTEKGKDVELRCDPISGHTALYWYRQSLGQGLEFLIYFQGNSAPDKSGLPSDRFSAERTGGSVSTLTIQRTQQEDSAVYLCASSLTAYGYTFGSGTRLTVV.

This sequence joins TRBV7-3 and TRBJ1-1; the D gene is possibly TRBD1 (6 bases). With 5 bases removed from V and 3 bases from J, the gap between germline ends came to 13 bases. Per the germline V gene, CDR1 is SGHTA and CDR2 is FQGTGA. This CDR3 is 14 amino acids long. CDR3 amino acids: CASSDTGWDTEAFF. CDR3 bases: TGTGCCAGCAGCGATACAGGGTGGGACACTGAAGCTTTCTTT.

V is TRBV5-6 and J is TRBJ2-5, with TRBD1 as a possible D gene (5 bases). With 2 bases removed from V and 2 bases from J, the gap between germline ends came to 16 bases. CDR3 length equals 16 residues. CDR1 and CDR2 (germline): SGHDT, YYEEEE. The CDR3 region has the DNA TGTGCCAGCAGCTTCTATCGCAGGGCGTTTCAAGAGACCCAGTACTTC. This codes for CASSFYRRAFQETQYF.